This T cell receptor beta chain was obtained from a study of T cell responses to AZD1222 COVID-19 vaccine. Findings and limits, study-wide: Repertoires in all cases were sampled only once the peak T cell response had passed.

The data were produced by immunoSEQ multiplex PCR, yet TCRdb's version contains in-frame clones alone and is incomplete. This table holds tens of thousands of clones, over 75% found once. As to this clone: Its target is not known.

This receptor was identified in an adult who received the MenACWY meningococcal vaccine as a control. The sample in question was peripheral blood, obtained 28 days after the second dose of the MenACWY control vaccine.

Written as DNA, the CDR3 is TGTGCCAGTAGCGAGATACCGGGCGAGGCAGGGGAGCAGTACTTC. Amino acids: CASSEIPGEAGEQYF. The V and J genes are TRBV19 and TRBJ2-7, with D tentatively TRBD1 (5 bases). V was trimmed by 6 bases and J by 7 bases, leaving 22 bases between them. The CDR3 is made up of 15 amino acids. Germline V gene data show CDR1 as LNHDA and CDR2 as SQIVND (reference sequence).